The 13 T cell receptor beta chains reported below all come from one sample, sequenced in a study of STAT3 mutations in large granular lymphocyte leukemia. Study results and caveats: Every T-cell large granular lymphocyte leukemia patient had at least one immunodominant TCR beta clonotype.

For these TCRs, the target antigens are not known. Libraries were prepared by immunoSEQ multiplex PCR; TCRdb keeps only in-frame clonotypes and omits some of them. The table has about 19,000 clones, over 80% seen once; the top ten hold 45%. Sequenced sample: peripheral blood mononuclear cells. The receptors were gathered from a man between 60 and 75 years old with T-cell large granular lymphocyte leukemia. Some clones in this sample may be carry-over from other donors' samples.

This clone was seen once. The CDR3 loop reads CASSYNRQETQYF. CDR3 bases: TGTGCCAGCTCGTACAACAGGCAAGAGACCCAGTACTTC. V is TRBV18 and J is TRBJ2-5; TRBD1 might be the D (5 bases). V lost 6 bases and J 2 bases, leaving 10 bases between the germline ends. The germline V gene has CDR1 KGHSH and CDR2 LQKENI. This CDR3 region has 13 residues.

J is TRBJ2-7 and V is TRBV5-1; D might be TRBD2 (5 bases). This CDR3 is built from 14 residues. Germline lookup yields CDR1 SGHRS and CDR2 YFSETQ. V lost 4 bases and J 5 bases, leaving 16 bases between the germline ends. The CDR3 DNA is TGCGCCAGCAGCCCTACACTAGATCTCCACGAGCAGTACTTC. As protein: CASSPTLDLHEQYF.

This chain connects TRBV6-1 to TRBJ1-5, with 7 bases aligning to TRBD1. Germline lookup yields CDR1 MNHNS and CDR2 SASEGT. Unmatched junction bases numbered 7, after V lost 8 bases and J lost 0 bases. CDR3 length equals 15 residues. The CDR3 loop is CASRNRGVSNQPQHF. The CDR3 bases are TGTGCCAGCCGCAACAGGGGAGTTAGCAATCAGCCCCAGCATTTT.

The chain combines TRBV10-3 with TRBJ1-2; 7 positions agree with TRBD1. This CDR3 is 14 amino acids long. The V gene's germline CDR1 is ENHRY and CDR2 SYGVKD. The V segment lost 4 bases and the J segment 4 bases; nucleotides outside the gene matches: 6. CDR3 in amino acids: CAISGDRDAYGYTF. The CDR3 DNA sequence: TGTGCCATCAGTGGTGACAGGGATGCCTATGGCTACACCTTC.

This clone is a singleton in its sample. The V gene is TRBV4-1, the J gene TRBJ2-7; TRBD1 or TRBD2 may be the D gene (5 bases each). This CDR3 spans 18 amino acids. The ends were cut back, 0 bases at V and 5 bases at J, with 23 bases in the middle. Germline CDR1 and CDR2: MGHRA and YSYEKL. CDR3 residues: CASSQDQGPTGLLNEQYF. The CDR3 DNA reads as TGCGCCAGCAGCCAAGATCAGGGCCCAACGGGGTTACTCAACGAGCAGTACTTC.

The rearrangement uses TRBV11-3 and TRBJ2-7; no reliable D call. CDR1 is SGHNT and CDR2 is YENEEA in the germline V gene. The CDR3 runs 15 residues. V lost 1 base to trimming and J lost 5 bases, with 15 bases between them. The CDR3 bases are TGTGCCAGCAGCTTAGGGACCGGGCCAACCCACGAGCAGTACTTC. Its translation: CASSLGTGPTHEQYF.

The V and J genes are TRBV5-1 and TRBJ2-1; D not resolved. Trimming took 3 bases from V and 6 from J, leaving 16 bases between them. Germline values: CDR1 SGHRS, CDR2 YFSETQ. The CDR3 length is 15 residues. CDR3 sequence reads: CASSSSGADVNEQFF. The CDR3 DNA follows: TGCGCCAGCAGCTCATCAGGCGCGGACGTCAATGAGCAGTTCTTC.

The rearrangement joins TRBV19 to TRBJ2-3, with D possibly TRBD2 on 6 matching bases. Germline V gene data show CDR1 as LNHDA and CDR2 as SQIVND (reference sequence). This CDR3 spans 15 amino acids. Trimming left V 5 bases short and J 10 bases short, with 22 bases between. The CDR3, as DNA: TGTGCCAGTAGTGGTGGTAGCGGCGGTTCGTGGTCGCAGTATTTT. This gives the protein CASSGGSGGSWSQYF.

This clone showed up just once. The rearrangement uses TRBV15 and TRBJ1-6; D gene uncertain. The CDR3 runs 15 residues. V lost 0 bases and J lost 7, with 10 bases in between. CDR1 and CDR2 (germline): LNHNV, YYDKDF (reference sequence). The CDR3 nucleotides read TGTGCCACCAGCAGAGATACGCCGAGAAATTCACCCCTCCACTTT. As protein: CATSRDTPRNSPLHF. The full variable domain, its missing parts supplied by reference TRBV15 and TRBJ1-6, is DAMVIQNPRYQVTQFGKPVTLSCSQTLNHNVMYWYQQKSSQAPKLLFHYYDKDFNNEADTPDNFQSRRPNTSFCFLDIRSPGLGDTAMYLCATSRDTPRNSPLHFGNGTRLTVT.

This rearrangement joins TRBV7-9 to TRBJ1-1; no clear D. This CDR3 region has 14 residues. Germline loops: CDR1 SEHNR, CDR2 FQNEAQ (reference sequence). Trimming shortened V by 5 bases and J by 3 bases, and 13 bases separated the two germline ends. This CDR3 reads CASSLQSWDTEAFF. For the CDR3, the DNA is TGTGCCAGCAGCCTACAATCATGGGACACTGAAGCTTTCTTT.

This chain's CDR3 is CASSLEGGPPDGYTF. In DNA form, the CDR3 reads TGTGCCAGCAGCTTGGAGGGGGGCCCTCCGGATGGCTACACCTTC. This rearrangement joins TRBV5-6 to TRBJ1-2; D possibly corresponds to TRBD1 (6 bases). The CDR3 is 15 residues long. From germline, CDR1 is SGHDT and CDR2 YYEEEE. The V and J ends lost 0 bases and 6 bases respectively, with 15 bases between them.

V gene TRBV6-6 combines with J gene TRBJ2-6; TRBD2 matches 9 bases. CDR3 length: 15 amino acids. The germline gives CDR1 MNHNY, CDR2 SVGAGI (reference sequence). Trimming cost V 7 bases and J 2 bases; bases outside gene matches: 3. As DNA, the CDR3 is TGTGCCAGCATCAAGCGGGGGGCTGGGGCCAACGTCCTGACTTTC. It codes for CASIKRGAGANVLTF.

The J gene is TRBJ1-5, the V gene TRBV5-1; the D is unclear. CDR3 length: 13 residues. V lost 1 base and J lost 4, with 6 bases in between. Germline V gene data show CDR1 as SGHRS and CDR2 as YFSETQ. For the CDR3, the DNA is TGCGCCAGCAGCTTGTCTGCAAATCAGCCCCAGCATTTT. Translated, it gives CASSLSANQPQHF. The complete variable domain, with remaining parts taken from reference TRBV5-1 and TRBJ1-5, reads KAGVTQTPRYLIKTRGQQVTLSCSPISGHRSVSWYQQTPGQGLQFLFEYFSETQRNKGNFPGRFSGRQFSNSRSEMNVSTLELGDSALYLCASSLSANQPQHFGDGTRLSIL.